This T cell receptor (beta chain) was sequenced in a study of T cell responses to AZD1222 COVID-19 vaccine. The study's findings and limits: Vaccine-associated CD4 TCRs spanned spike, dominant at 160-218 and 743-854. Unmutated variant regions are reportedly the target of nearly half of TCRs that are spike-specific. It should be noted that donors were predominantly white British and more often female, and clonal diversity was possibly underestimated.

The method was immunoSEQ multiplex PCR; TCRdb's version includes in-frame clones alone and lacks a portion of them. The sample holds 150,000 to 180,000 clones; less than 90% are singletons and the top ten take 5% to 6%. About this clone itself: Its antigen remains unidentified.

This CDR3 region has 15 residues. Germline V gives CDR1 SNHLY, CDR2 FYNNEI. The V and J ends lost 7 bases and 7 bases respectively, with 20 bases between them. The receptor's source is an adult in good health. The V and J genes are TRBV2 and TRBJ1-5, with a tentative D call TRBD1 (6 bases). Sequencing used peripheral blood, obtained on day 0 of MenACWY control vaccination. CDR3 residues: CASTQTRGARQPQHF. The CDR3, as DNA: TGTGCCAGCACTCAAACCCGGGGGGCAAGACAGCCCCAGCATTTT. The full variable domain, rest sourced from reference TRBV2 and TRBJ1-5, is EPEVTQTPSHQVTQMGQEVILRCVPISNHLYFYWYRQILGQKVEFLVSFYNNEISEKSEIFDDQFSVERPDGSNFTLKIRSTKLEDSAMYFCASTQTRGARQPQHFGDGTRLSIL.